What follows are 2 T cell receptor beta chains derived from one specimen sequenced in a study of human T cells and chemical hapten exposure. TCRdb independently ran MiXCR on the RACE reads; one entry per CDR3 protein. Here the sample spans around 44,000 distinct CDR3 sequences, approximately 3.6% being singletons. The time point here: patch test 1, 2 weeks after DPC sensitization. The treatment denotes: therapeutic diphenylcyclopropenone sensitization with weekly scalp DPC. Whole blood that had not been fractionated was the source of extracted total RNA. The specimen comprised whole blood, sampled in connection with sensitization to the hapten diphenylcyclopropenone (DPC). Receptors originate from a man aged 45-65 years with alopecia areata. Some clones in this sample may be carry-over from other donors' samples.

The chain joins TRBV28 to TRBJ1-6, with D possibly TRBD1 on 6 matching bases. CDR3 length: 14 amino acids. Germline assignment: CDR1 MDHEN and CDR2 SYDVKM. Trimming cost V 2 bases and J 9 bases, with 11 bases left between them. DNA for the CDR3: TGTGCCAGCAGTTTACTCAGGGGAGCTTCACCCCTCCACTTT. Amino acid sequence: CASSLLRGASPLHF.

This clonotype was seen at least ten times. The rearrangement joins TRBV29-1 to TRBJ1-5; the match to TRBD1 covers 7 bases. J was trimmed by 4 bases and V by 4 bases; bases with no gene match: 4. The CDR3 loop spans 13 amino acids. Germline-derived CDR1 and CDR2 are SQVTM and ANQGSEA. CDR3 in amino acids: CSVAGTVNQPQHF. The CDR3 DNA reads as TGCAGCGTTGCCGGGACAGTTAATCAGCCCCAGCATTTT. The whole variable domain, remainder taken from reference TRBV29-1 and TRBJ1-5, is SAVISQKPSRDICQRGTSLTIQCQVDSQVTMMFWYRQQPGQSLTLIATANQGSEATYESGFVIDKFPISRPNLTFSTLTVSNMSPEDSSIYLCSVAGTVNQPQHFGDGTRLSIL.